This T cell receptor beta chain was sequenced during a study of PD-L1 blockade in urothelial cancer. Study background: Male sex and bladder-origin urothelial cancer characterized about 90% of the roughly 30 patients. It was at 3 weeks (second dose) and 6 weeks after treatment start that blood was analyzed.

Indicated time point: peripheral blood 6 weeks after treatment start. Germline V lookup: CDR1 DFQATT, CDR2 SNEGSKA (reference sequence). The CDR3 extends over 11 amino acids. Trimming stripped 5 bases from V and 6 bases from J, with 10 bases between. The assay was immunoSEQ multiplex PCR, and TCRdb's table has in-frame clones only and misses some. The sample lists about 41,000 clones, approximately 85% occurring once. The sample consisted of PBMCs, taken around atezolizumab (anti-PD-L1) treatment. The V gene is TRBV20-1, the J gene TRBJ1-1; no clear D gene. This TCR derives from a man aged 65-85 years with urothelial cancer. Here the CDR3 reads CSAPGEAEAFF. The CDR3 DNA sequence: TGCAGTGCTCCCGGGGAGGCTGAAGCTTTCTTT.